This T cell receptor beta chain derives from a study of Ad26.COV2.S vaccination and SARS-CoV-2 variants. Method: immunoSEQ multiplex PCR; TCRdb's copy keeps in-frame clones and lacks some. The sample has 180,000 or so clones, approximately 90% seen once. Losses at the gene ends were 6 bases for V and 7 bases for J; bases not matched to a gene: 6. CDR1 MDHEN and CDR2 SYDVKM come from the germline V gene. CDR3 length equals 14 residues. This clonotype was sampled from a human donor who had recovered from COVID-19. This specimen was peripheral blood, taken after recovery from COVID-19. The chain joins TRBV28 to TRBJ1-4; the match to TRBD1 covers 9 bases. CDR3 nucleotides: TGTGCCAGCAGCTATGGGACAGGGAGTGAAAAACTGTTTTTT. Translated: CASSYGTGSEKLFF.